This passage covers 14 T cell receptor beta chains from one sample sequenced in a study. TCRdb re-derived calls from the RT-PCR reads in MiXCR, one entry per CDR3 protein. Of hundreds of thousands of distinct CDR3 sequences listed, 13% to 15% were seen once; the top ten hold roughly 3.9%. The specimen sequenced was memory CD4+ T cells from blood. These receptor sequences come from a female donor in good health, serving as a healthy control.

CDR3 amino acids: CASSTDVNSGNTIYF. CDR3 nucleotide sequence: TGTGCCAGCAGCACGGACGTCAACTCTGGAAACACCATATATTTT. The V and J genes are TRBV3-1 and TRBJ1-3; D is uncertain. Between the trimmed V and J ends, which lost 5 bases and 0 bases, there was a span of 11 bases. CDR3 length: 15 amino acids. CDR1 LGHDT and CDR2 YNNKEL come from the germline V gene (reference sequence).

V is TRBV10-3 and J is TRBJ2-7; no firm D call. Germline-derived CDR1 and CDR2 are ENHRY and SYGVKD. Trimming pared 0 bases from V and 0 bases from J, leaving 12 bases between. This CDR3 contains 16 residues. The CDR3, as DNA: TGTGCCATCAGTGAGTCGTGGGTGGGCGCCTCCTACGAGCAGTACTTC. It specifies CAISESWVGASYEQYF.

This clonotype was recorded once. The rearrangement links TRBV28 to TRBJ1-2, with D possibly matching TRBD1 (5 bases). The CDR3 sequence is 16 residues long. From germline, CDR1 is MDHEN and CDR2 SYDVKM. V was pared by 3 bases and J by 2 bases, with 16 bases between. CDR3 loop: CASSLPAAGHNYGYTF. In nucleotides, the CDR3 is TGTGCCAGCAGTTTGCCAGCAGCGGGGCACAACTATGGCTACACCTTC.

This clonotype was seen ten or more times. The chain employs TRBV12-3 or TRBV12-4 and TRBJ2-7; tentatively, D is TRBD2 (5 bases). This CDR3 region has 16 residues. Trimming cost V 1 base and J 7 bases, with 20 bases left between them. The CDR3 region is CASSLESSGFGGEQYF. The CDR3 DNA is TGTGCCAGCAGTTTAGAGTCGTCGGGGTTCGGTGGAGAGCAGTACTTC.

In this sample, this clonotype turned up a few times. The genes are TRBV28 and TRBJ2-1; 10 bases fit TRBD1. Germline CDR1 is MDHEN and CDR2 is SYDVKM. The V and J ends lost 4 bases and 12 bases, in that order; junction bases with no gene match: 18. The CDR3 totals 17 residues. The CDR3 protein is CASSSPPGTGVSILQFF. CDR3 nucleotide sequence: TGTGCCAGCAGTTCGCCCCCCGGGACAGGGGTTTCAATTCTGCAGTTCTTC.

This clonotype was observed a few times. Sequence at one end of the junction differs from germline and may be a read error. The chain uses TRBV7-7 and TRBJ2-2, with a tentative D call TRBD2 (5 bases). The CDR3 has 13 residues. The germline gives CDR1 SSHAT, CDR2 FNYEAQ (reference sequence). As DNA, the CDR3 is TGTGCTAGCAGCCCCCTGAGGGACGGGGAGCTGTTTTTT. It codes for CASSPLRDGELFF.

This clonotype was counted ten times or more. The V gene is TRBV12-3 or TRBV12-4, the J gene TRBJ1-6; weak D call: TRBD1 (5 bases). The CDR3 loop spans 15 amino acids. The V end lost 1 base, the J end lost 3 bases, and 7 bases lay between the germline ends. CDR3 loop: CASSLGQGYNSPLHF. CDR3 DNA sequence: TGTGCCAGCAGTTTAGGCCAGGGCTATAATTCACCCCTCCACTTT.

This clonotype was recorded at least ten times. The germline gene is not matched at one end of the junction; a read error may be the cause. CDR3 sequence: CSARRDTEAFF. The CDR3 region has the DNA TGCAGTGCTAGAAGGGACACAGAAGCTTTCTTT. This chain connects TRBV20-1 to TRBJ1-1; possible D gene TRBD1, 6 bases. The germline V gene has CDR1 DFQATT and CDR2 SNEGSKA (reference sequence). This CDR3 spans 11 amino acids.

V and J are TRBV5-6 and TRBJ1-1; TRBD1 is a possible D gene (5 bases). CDR1 is SGHDT and CDR2 is YYEEEE in the germline V gene. The CDR3 totals 16 residues. The V end lost 2 bases, the J end lost 6 bases, and 20 bases lay between the germline ends. The CDR3 nucleotides are TGTGCCAGCAGCTTTAGGGACGGAAAGGGCGGCGCTGAAGCTTTCTTT. It translates to CASSFRDGKGGAEAFF.

This clonotype came up many times. The rearrangement uses TRBV20-1 and TRBJ2-3, with D possibly TRBD2 on 5 matching bases. This CDR3 is built from 13 residues. V was trimmed by 6 bases and J by 0 bases, leaving 10 bases between them. Germline V gene data show CDR1 as DFQATT and CDR2 as SNEGSKA (reference sequence). CDR3 DNA sequence: TGCAGTGCCGAAGCGGTTAGCACAGATACGCAGTATTTT. This codes for CSAEAVSTDTQYF.

This clonotype was detected a few times. The chain combines TRBV12-3 or TRBV12-4 with TRBJ2-5, with D unclear. This CDR3 contains 17 residues. The V end lost 6 bases, the J end lost 1 base, and 21 bases lay between the germline ends. CDR3 DNA sequence: TGTGCCAGCAGCACGTACTCTAGGACCCTAGGCCAAGAGACCCAGTACTTC. This translates into CASSTYSRTLGQETQYF.

This clonotype was counted a few times. The gene calls are TRBV15 and TRBJ2-3; 12 bases agree with TRBD2. The CDR3 is made up of 17 amino acids. With 0 bases clipped from V and 3 bases from J, the junction kept 4 bases outside the gene matches. Germline V CDR1 and CDR2: LNHNV, YYDKDF (reference sequence). CDR3 in amino acids: CATSREWTSGTTDTQYF. DNA for the CDR3: TGTGCCACCAGCAGAGAATGGACTAGCGGGACGACAGATACGCAGTATTTT.

The chain links TRBV5-1 to TRBJ2-5; 10 bases align to TRBD1. The CDR3 loop spans 14 amino acids. In germline, CDR1 is SGHRS, CDR2 YFSETQ. V shed 0 bases, J shed 6 bases, and the junction held 2 bases outside the gene matches. CDR3 in DNA: TGCGCCAGCAGCTTGGGGGACAGGGGAAAGACCCAGTACTTC. Its translation: CASSLGDRGKTQYF.

The table lists this clonotype with many counts. The rearrangement joins TRBV12-3 or TRBV12-4 to TRBJ1-2, with no clear D. This CDR3 is 15 amino acids long. Trimming stripped 3 bases from V and 2 bases from J, with 13 bases between. The CDR3: CASSFDAQGNYGYTF. As DNA, the CDR3 is TGTGCCAGCAGTTTCGACGCACAAGGGAACTATGGCTACACCTTC.